A single sample is the source of the 13 T cell receptor beta chains below, sequenced in a study of vaccination and CD4 T cells after COVID-19. Their cognate antigens are unknown. The Oncomine TCR Beta short-read assay was applied to DNA of cultured CD4+ T cells. MiXCR, applied by TCRdb to the PCR reads, yields one record per CDR3 protein. This table has roughly 15,000 distinct CDR3 sequences, 51% appearing once. Treatment of the sample: 10-day PBMC culture with coronavirus spike peptide pools or control peptides (ViraFEST assay). Sequencing was performed on CD4+ T cells from blood, cultured in vitro. These receptors came from a human donor who had recovered from COVID-19.

The CDR3 here is CATTRGRDTEAFF. The CDR3 DNA reads as TGTGCCACCACTAGGGGTAGGGACACTGAAGCTTTCTTT. V is TRBV6-1 and J is TRBJ1-1; possible D gene TRBD1, 5 bases. The CDR3 has 13 residues. Germline CDR1 and CDR2: MNHNS and SASEGT. Trimming left V 10 bases short and J 3 bases short, with 15 bases between.

The CDR3 DNA sequence: TGCGCCAGCAGCTTGGAGGTCAGGGGGTTTGGGACCCAGTACTTC. Translation: CASSLEVRGFGTQYF. The rearrangement joins TRBV5-1 to TRBJ2-5; TRBD1 agrees at 7 bases. CDR1 SGHRS and CDR2 YFSETQ come from the germline V gene. This CDR3 has 15 residues. The junction had 9 bases not matched to a gene; V was cut back by 0 bases and J by 7 bases.

In DNA form, the CDR3 reads TGCGCCAGCAGTCTACAGGACACTGAATCCTACGAGCAGTACTTC. Encoded protein: CASSLQDTESYEQYF. The V gene is TRBV23-1, the J gene TRBJ2-7; possibly TRBD1 for D (5 bases). TRBV23-1 is an ORF for which the function is uncertain. CDR3 length: 15 residues. V dropped 4 bases and J dropped 1 base, with 14 bases sitting between them.

This clonotype was counted only a few times. The V call is TRBV12-3 or TRBV12-4, the J call TRBJ1-2, with D unclear. This CDR3 is 12 amino acids long. Trimming pared 6 bases from V and 8 bases from J, leaving 13 bases between. DNA of the CDR3: TGTGCCAGCAGCACCTCCCTGGGGGGCTACACCTTC. Translated: CASSTSLGGYTF.

The chain couples TRBV14 to TRBJ2-7, with D possibly TRBD1 on 5 matching bases. The length of the CDR3 is 15 residues. The V and J ends lost 4 bases and 2 bases respectively, with 15 bases between them. Germline CDR1 and CDR2: SGHDN and FVKESK. CDR3 nucleotide sequence: TGTGCCAGCAGCCCACTTATTACAGGAGCCTACGAGCAGTACTTC. It is translated as CASSPLITGAYEQYF.

This clonotype was seen a handful of times. V gene TRBV27 combines with J gene TRBJ1-1, with a tentative D call TRBD1 (5 bases). This CDR3 has 14 residues. V dropped 8 bases and J dropped 0 bases, with 13 bases sitting between them. CDR1 and CDR2 from the germline V gene are MNHEY and SMNVEV (reference sequence). Here the CDR3 DNA reads TGTGCCAGCCGGCCGGGACTCCTGAACACTGAAGCTTTCTTT. Encoded protein: CASRPGLLNTEAFF.

The chain recombines TRBV11-3 with TRBJ1-6; D gene unclear. Trimming stripped 2 bases from V and 3 bases from J, with 8 bases between. The germline CDR1 and CDR2 sequences are SGHNT and YENEEA. This CDR3 spans 15 amino acids. CDR3 coding DNA: TGTGCCAGCAGCTTATCACAGATCTATAATTCACCCCTCCACTTT. Translated: CASSLSQIYNSPLHF.

The V and J genes are TRBV28 and TRBJ1-4; a weak D match, TRBD1 (6 bases). From germline, CDR1 is MDHEN and CDR2 SYDVKM. The CDR3 totals 15 residues. The V and J ends lost 5 bases and 5 bases respectively, with 15 bases between them. The CDR3 DNA reads as TGTGCCAGCAGTCTTCCGACAGGCGCCAATGAAAAACTGTTTTTT. Translation: CASSLPTGANEKLFF.

This clonotype was seen once. The chain combines TRBV6-5 with TRBJ1-2; maybe TRBD1 (5 bases). The V gene's germline CDR1 is MNHEY and CDR2 SVGAGI. This CDR3 spans 15 amino acids. Deletions cut 0 bases from V and 5 bases from J, with 13 bases between. Written as DNA, the CDR3 is TGTGCCAGCAGTTACTCGCTCAGGGAGGGGTATGGCTACACCTTC. This encodes CASSYSLREGYGYTF.

This clonotype was observed a few times. For the CDR3, the DNA is TGTGCCAGCAGCTCTAAGGGGAACACTGAAGCTTTCTTT. Translation gives CASSSKGNTEAFF. The chain uses TRBV11-3 and TRBJ1-1; D is ambiguous. This CDR3 region has 13 residues. The germline V gene encodes CDR1 SGHNT and CDR2 YENEEA. Trimming shortened V by 4 bases and J by 1 base, and 7 bases separated the two germline ends.

The chain carries TRBV28 and TRBJ1-2; TRBD1 aligns across 9 bases. V lost 10 bases and J lost 5; bases outside the gene matches: 17. The CDR3 is 16 amino acids. The germline CDR1 and CDR2 sequences are MDHEN and SYDVKM. CDR3 nucleotides: TGTGCCACCCACCCCGCGGGACAGGGAATTTTATATGGCTACACCTTC. It yields the protein CATHPAGQGILYGYTF.

The chain combines TRBV20-1 with TRBJ1-1, with a tentative D call TRBD1 (5 bases). CDR3 length: 11 residues. The V gene lost 5 bases and the J gene lost 3 bases, with 7 bases spanning the gap. Germline V gives CDR1 DFQATT, CDR2 SNEGSKA (reference sequence). CDR3 in DNA: TGCAGTGCTTTACAGGACACTGAAGCTTTCTTT. Residues: CSALQDTEAFF.

The gene calls are TRBV19 and TRBJ1-2; D is undetermined. CDR3 length equals 12 residues. Germline V gene data show CDR1 as LNHDA and CDR2 as SQIVND (reference sequence). The V gene lost 6 bases and the J gene lost 2 bases, with 7 bases spanning the gap. DNA for the CDR3: TGTGCCAGTAGGCACATCAACTATGGCTACACCTTC. Residues: CASRHINYGYTF.